The entry below describes one TCR beta chain. The sample belongs to a study of blood T cell repertoires in COVID-19. Study in general: Some COVID-19 samples were acute and others convalescent; all came from the United States, Italy and Spain. In each case, the material was cDNA or gDNA derived from T cells, B-cell-depleted T cells, or PBMCs.

Method: immunoSEQ multiplex PCR; TCRdb's copy keeps in-frame clones and lacks some. Among around 70,000 clones listed, around four fifths were seen once. Germline CDR1 is LGHDT and CDR2 is YNNKEL (reference sequence). The CDR3 totals 14 residues. V dropped 3 bases and J dropped 5 bases, with 13 bases sitting between them. V usage is TRBV3-1 (or the pseudogene TRBV3-2) and J usage is TRBJ2-5; D perhaps matches TRBD2 (6 bases). The source of this sequence is a human donor in a cohort sampled during active COVID-19. The sample was peripheral blood. CDR3 DNA: TGTGCCAGCAGCCAGGGCGGGGTGAGGGAGACCCAGTACTTC. Protein product: CASSQGGVRETQYF.